The rows below give T cell receptor beta chains drawn from one sample of a study of radiotherapy plus CTLA-4 blockade in lung cancer. Assay used: immunoSEQ multiplex PCR; TCRdb lists only in-frame clones, some missing. The sample includes approximately 48,000 clones, roughly 81% of them seen just once. The specimen was peripheral blood, collected from a patient treated with radiotherapy plus ipilimumab. The source of these receptors is a human donor with non-small cell lung cancer whose response to radiotherapy plus ipilimumab could not be evaluated. CDR3s include the opening cysteine and the closing phenylalanine or tryptophan. Clone sizes are given selectively: once, few, many, or a class where the clone is expanded.

clone size	V gene	CDR3 length	J gene	CDR3 protein
.	TRBV18	17	TRBJ2-5	CASSPPKSAGGEETQYF
.	TRBV6-5	14	TRBJ1-2	CASSTGGANYGYTF
once	TRBV9	14	TRBJ1-4	CASSVVQANEKLFF
.	TRBV2	16	TRBJ2-1	CASSEASGRAIGEQFF
.	TRBV7-2	14	TRBJ1-5	CASSLKTGVYPQHF
once	TRBV7-2	14	TRBJ2-5	CASSSSGIQETQYF
.	TRBV9	15	TRBJ2-7	CASSPRGASGDEQYF
.	TRBV28	15	TRBJ1-1	CASSLIGGLNRGAFF
.	TRBV4-1	13	TRBJ2-1	CVSSQDEESVKFF
.	TRBV7-2	17	TRBJ2-7	CASSPQREGFPPYEQYF
.	TRBV2	14	TRBJ2-7	CASSAQGRVHEQYF
.	TRBV7-9	18	TRBJ2-7	CASSLSSGMSGSSYEQYF
once	TRBV28	15	TRBJ1-5	CASSRDRGSNQPQHF
.	TRBV11-2	15	TRBJ2-1	CASSLLAGKHNEQFF
.	TRBV7-6	13	TRBJ2-1	CASSLSGGHEQFF
.	TRBV19	16	TRBJ2-3	CASSTPEREGLNTQYF
.	TRBV28	13	TRBJ2-4	CASTGGPKNIQYF
.	TRBV5-1	14	TRBJ2-1	CASSLLGTSNEQFF
.	TRBV5-8	17	TRBJ2-1	CASSFGLGEQSYNEQFF
.	TRBV11-2	16	.	CASSKPGTMGSYEQYF
.	TRBV14	14	TRBJ2-1	CASSGWDSYNEQFF
.	TRBV28	14	TRBJ1-1	CASSSGQSNTEAFF
few	TRBV4-3	15	TRBJ1-2	CASSQDPGQGYGYTF
.	TRBV19	14	TRBJ1-1	CASSIGDLGTEAFF
few	TRBV28	16	TRBJ1-1	CASSFRQGESDTEAFF
.	TRBV5-6	15	TRBJ2-2	CASSPFRRDTGELFF
.	TRBV5-4	14	TRBJ2-1	CASSPGLAPNEQFF
.	TRBV19	17	TRBJ1-5	CASSDGVTANSNQPQHF
few	TRBV19	13	TRBJ2-1	CASSRSSYNEQFF
.	TRBV7-6	15	TRBJ2-5	CASSFQTGVQETQYF
once	TRBV19	13	TRBJ1-2	CASSIEDRGGYTF
.	TRBV7-9	14	TRBJ2-1	CASSRGTAYNEQFF
.	TRBV7-9	15	TRBJ2-1	CASSLGSGSVDEQFF
.	TRBV21-1	15	TRBJ1-5	CASSRQGKGNQPQHF
.	TRBV9	18	TRBJ2-2	CASSVEIQREGLAGELFF
.	TRBV12-5	16	TRBJ1-2	CASGQYTGVWNYGYTF
once	TRBV10-3	13	TRBJ1-2	CAVSGQEVYGYTF
.	TRBV29-1	12	TRBJ1-1	CSVRVLNTEAFF
once	TRBV7-3	16	TRBJ2-6	CASSRGQTSGANVLTF
.	TRBV4-2	15	TRBJ2-3	CASSQPGQGSDTQYF
.	TRBV5-1	14	TRBJ2-1	CATGRGVIYNEQFF
.	TRBV18	18	TRBJ2-2	CASSLAATGQGAPGELFF
.	TRBV6-1	13	TRBJ1-1	CASQGARDTEAFF
.	TRBV11-1	18	TRBJ2-5	CASSLPGDGGGAGETQYF
.	TRBV6-5	15	TRBJ1-5	CASSPSGYSNQPQHF
.	TRBV2	10	TRBJ1-4	CASMREKLFF